These 9 T cell receptor beta chains were all obtained from the same sample, sequenced in a study of a mutant IDH1 vaccine in newly diagnosed glioma. The antigens these receptors bind are not known. Sequenced by immunoSEQ multiplex PCR; TCRdb stores in-frame clones only, minus some. The data hold about 40,000 clones, with approximately 90% observed a single time. Time point meaning: week 5, during vaccination. In every dose of vaccine, 300 ug of mutant IDH1 20-mer peptide was given alongside topical imiquimod. The specimen was PBMCs, collected from a glioma patient whose treatment included an IDH1 peptide vaccine. The receptor source for this set is a man in his forties or fifties with glioma.

This clone was seen just once. The chain couples TRBV7-8 to TRBJ1-2, with 9 bases aligning to TRBD1. Germline CDR1 and CDR2: SGHVS and FQNEAQ. V shed 2 bases, J shed 2 bases, and the junction held 6 bases outside the gene matches. CDR3 size: 16 residues. CDR3 DNA sequence: TGTGCCAGCAGCTTAAAGGGTGGGACAGGGAACTATGGCTACACCTTC. It encodes CASSLKGGTGNYGYTF.

The chain combines TRBV6-5 with TRBJ1-2; D unresolved. V lost 3 bases, J lost 8 bases, and 13 bases lay in between. The CDR3 runs 13 residues. Germline assignment: CDR1 MNHEY and CDR2 SVGAGI. CDR3 in amino acids: CASSYSDWGGYTF. CDR3 coding DNA: TGTGCCAGCAGTTATTCCGACTGGGGAGGCTACACCTTC.

J is TRBJ1-2 and V is TRBV28, with TRBD1 matching over 12 bases. V lost 6 bases, J lost 8 bases, and 22 bases stayed unmatched. The length of the CDR3 is 19 residues. CDR1 is MDHEN, CDR2 SYDVKM, per germline. The CDR3 DNA reads as TGTGCCAGCAGGCTCTGGGGACAGGGGGCCGTGGGTGCCCGTGGCGGCTACACCTTC. Translated, it gives CASRLWGQGAVGARGGYTF.

This rearrangement joins TRBV11-3 to TRBJ1-1; tentatively, D is TRBD1 (6 bases). The germline gives CDR1 SGHNT, CDR2 YENEEA. This CDR3 is 13 amino acids long. The V end was cut by 8 bases, the J end by 0 bases, with 10 bases between. The CDR3 DNA reads TGTGCCAGCTCTACAGGGTTGAACACTGAAGCTTTCTTT. As protein: CASSTGLNTEAFF.

This clone appeared a few times. This chain uses TRBV11-2 with TRBJ1-1; tentatively, D is TRBD1 (5 bases). Germline V gives CDR1 SGHAT, CDR2 FQNNGV. V dropped 4 bases and J dropped 7 bases, with 13 bases sitting between them. This CDR3 has 13 amino acids. The CDR3 region is CASSWDGRVEAFF. CDR3 in DNA: TGTGCCAGCAGCTGGGACGGGCGTGTTGAAGCTTTCTTT.

Only one count was recorded for this clone. V usage is TRBV5-1 and J usage is TRBJ1-1; D ambiguous. CDR1 and CDR2 (germline): SGHRS, YFSETQ. This CDR3 comprises 13 residues. Trimming pared 0 bases from V and 0 bases from J, leaving 3 bases between. CDR3 nucleotide sequence: TGCGCCAGCAGCTTGGGTGTGAACACTGAAGCTTTCTTT. Encoded protein: CASSLGVNTEAFF.

V and J are TRBV19 and TRBJ1-4, with a weak D call TRBD1 (5 bases). CDR3 length equals 16 residues. Germline CDR1 is LNHDA and CDR2 is SQIVND (reference sequence). V was cut by 6 bases and J by 5 bases, with 19 bases left in between. CDR3 DNA: TGTGCCAGTAGGACCCACGACGGGGACTTCAATGAAAAACTGTTTTTT. It specifies CASRTHDGDFNEKLFF.

The gene calls are TRBV29-1 and TRBJ2-1, with 13 nucleotides matching TRBD2. From germline, CDR1 is SQVTM and CDR2 ANQGSEA. The J segment lost 0 bases and the V segment lost 5 bases, leaving 7 bases of the junction unmatched. The CDR3 spans 17 residues. In nucleotides, the CDR3 is TGCAGCGTTCGACTAGCGGGAGGTTTCAGCTCCTACAATGAGCAGTTCTTC. Residues: CSVRLAGGFSSYNEQFF.

This clone was detected only a few times. The rearrangement links TRBV15 to TRBJ1-5, with D unresolved. The CDR3 has 12 residues. Germline V lookup: CDR1 LNHNV, CDR2 YYDKDF (reference sequence). V was shortened by 0 bases and J by 6 bases, with 3 bases between the two germline ends. CDR3 region: CATSRDLQPQHF. DNA of the CDR3: TGTGCCACCAGCAGAGATCTTCAGCCCCAGCATTTT.